Each of the 6 T cell receptor beta chains below was sequenced from the same sample in a study of PD-1 blockade in classical Hodgkin lymphoma. Time point given: cycle 4 day 1 (C4D1), after six to seven weeks of nivolumab. Every patient experienced relapse after autologous stem cell transplantation, and brentuximab vedotin exposure varied. Isolation of CD4+ T cells from thawed PBMCs was performed by magnetic negative selection. Generated by immunoSEQ multiplex PCR, the TCRdb table keeps only in-frame clones and is missing some. The table has approximately 29,000 clones, more than 60% seen once. Here the sequenced sample was CD4+ T cells from blood, taken before the fourth cycle of nivolumab. Every receptor here comes from a human donor with classical Hodgkin lymphoma.

This chain uses TRBV6-5 with TRBJ1-1, with 7 positions matching TRBD1. CDR3 length: 15 residues. V was pared by 3 bases and J by 1 base, with 5 bases of the junction left unmatched. Germline assignment: CDR1 MNHEY and CDR2 SVGAGI. As DNA, the CDR3 is TGTGCCAGCAGTTATTTCGGGACAGCGAACACTGAAGCTTTCTTT. It yields the protein CASSYFGTANTEAFF.

The chain links TRBV28 to TRBJ1-1; 7 bases map to TRBD1. V dropped 4 bases and J dropped 3; count of bases not matched to a gene: 11. This CDR3 has 16 amino acids. Germline V gene data show CDR1 as MDHEN and CDR2 as SYDVKM. The CDR3 coding sequence is TGTGCCAGCAGTTATATAACAGGGGCTTTTGACACTGAAGCTTTCTTT. It is translated as CASSYITGAFDTEAFF. Full variable domain (rest looked up from reference TRBV28 and TRBJ1-1): DVKVTQSSRYLVKRTGEKVFLECVQDMDHENMFWYRQDPGLGLRLIYFSYDVKMKEKGDIPEGYSVSREKKERFSLILESASTNQTSMYLCASSYITGAFDTEAFFGQGTRLTVV.

V and J are TRBV6-6 and TRBJ2-2; TRBD1 matches at 9 bases. Germline V gene data show CDR1 as MNHNY and CDR2 as SVGAGI (reference sequence). With 6 bases clipped from V and 8 bases from J, the junction kept 10 bases outside the gene matches. The CDR3 runs 15 residues. The chain's CDR3 is CASRIRTGDRGELFF. The CDR3 nucleotides are TGTGCCAGCAGGATTCGGACAGGGGATCGTGGGGAGCTGTTTTTT.

This clone was recorded once. This sequence joins TRBV10-3 and TRBJ1-5; D gene ambiguous. With 3 bases removed from V and 1 base from J, the gap between germline ends came to 13 bases. The CDR3 sequence is 16 residues long. The germline V gene encodes CDR1 ENHRY and CDR2 SYGVKD. This CDR3 is CAISDIHTVSNQPQHF. DNA of the CDR3: TGTGCCATCAGTGATATCCACACAGTGAGCAATCAGCCCCAGCATTTT.

The rearrangement links TRBV4-3 to TRBJ2-5; 11 nucleotides agree with TRBD1. Matching the DNA end better, TRBJ2-7 makes the J call doubtful. CDR3 size: 16 residues. Per germline, CDR1 LGHNA and CDR2 YSLEER. Here the CDR3 reads CASSRIGTGGSYEQYF. For the CDR3, the DNA is TGCGCCAGCAGCCGAATCGGGACAGGGGGCTCCTACGAGCAGTACTTC.

This chain connects TRBV18 to TRBJ1-5; perhaps TRBD1 as D (5 bases). Trimming removed 4 bases at V and 4 bases at J, with 5 bases between. Germline CDR1 reads KGHSH; CDR2 reads LQKENI. The CDR3 has 12 residues. The CDR3 spells CASSRGNQPQHF. The CDR3 DNA sequence: TGTGCCAGCTCACGGGGGAATCAGCCCCAGCATTTT.